The next 20 T cell receptor beta chains were all read from a single sample in a study of early T cells in non-severe SARS-CoV-2 infection. TCRdb re-called the 5' RACE reads with MiXCR, one entry per CDR3 protein. The sample includes roughly 51,000 distinct CDR3 sequences, less than 7.5% of them seen just once. This specimen was whole blood, taken at baseline. The source of these receptors is an adult who was a healthcare worker with PCR-confirmed SARS-CoV-2 infection or an uninfected control (not recorded which).

The V and J genes are TRBV9 and TRBJ2-3; D gene uncertain. Germline CDR1 reads SGDLS; CDR2 reads YYNGEE. Trimming cost V 4 bases and J 2 bases, with 11 bases left between them. The length of the CDR3 is 14 residues. CDR3 sequence reads: CASSPGPNTDTQYF. The CDR3 DNA is TGTGCCAGCAGCCCCGGGCCCAACACAGATACGCAGTATTTT.

This clonotype was detected a few times. J is TRBJ1-5 and V is TRBV28; 9 nucleotides match TRBD1. Germline CDR1 MDHEN, CDR2 SYDVKM. J gave up 5 bases and V 8 bases, and 7 bases lay outside the gene matches. CDR3 length equals 14 residues. CDR3 in amino acids: CASYGQGFDQPQHF. The CDR3 nucleotides read TGTGCCAGCTATGGACAGGGGTTTGATCAGCCCCAGCATTTT.

This clonotype appeared many times. CDR3 sequence: CASSEARGSYNEQFF. In nucleotides, the CDR3 is TGTGCCAGCAGTGAAGCGCGCGGCTCCTACAATGAGCAGTTCTTC. V gene TRBV2 combines with J gene TRBJ2-1; D remains ambiguous. The CDR3 has 15 amino acids. Germline CDR1 SNHLY, CDR2 FYNNEI. V was pared by 0 bases and J by 0 bases, with 6 bases between.

The chain combines TRBV29-1 with TRBJ1-2; no firm D call. Trimming removed 3 bases at V and 8 bases at J, with 10 bases between. Germline V lookup: CDR1 SQVTM, CDR2 ANQGSEA. The CDR3 is 11 amino acids. CDR3 DNA sequence: TGCAGCGTTGATGCCGGGAGGGGCTACACCTTC. Protein product: CSVDAGRGYTF.

This clonotype was seen many times. This sequence joins TRBV12-3 or TRBV12-4 and TRBJ2-1; D unresolved. Trimming cost V 0 bases and J 10 bases, with 13 bases left between them. CDR3 length equals 14 residues. CDR3 in DNA: TGTGCCAGCAGTTTAGCGGACCTAGGACGAGAGCAGTTCTTC. This codes for CASSLADLGREQFF.

This clonotype showed up just a few times. The chain recombines TRBV10-3 with TRBJ1-1; D gene uncertain. The CDR3 contains 12 residues. CDR1 ENHRY and CDR2 SYGVKD come from the germline V gene. Between the trimmed V and J ends, which lost 2 bases and 7 bases, there was a span of 8 bases. Here the CDR3 DNA reads TGTGCCATCAGTGAGATGGCGGATGAAGCTTTCTTT. Its protein is CAISEMADEAFF.

Notes on this clonotype: Just one base apart from a much larger clone, this may be a read error. V and J are TRBV7-9 and TRBJ1-1; D remains unclear. The CDR3 is 14 residues long. Trimming stripped 7 bases from V and 6 bases from J, with 18 bases between. CDR1 is SEHNR and CDR2 is FQNEAQ in the germline V gene (reference sequence). The CDR3 here is CASNNGLGEAEAFF. Here the CDR3 DNA reads TGTGCCAGCAACAACGGACTGGGCGAAGCTGAAGCTTTCTTT.

This clonotype was counted at least ten times. The genes are TRBV11-2 and TRBJ2-6; TRBD2 agrees at 9 bases. Trimming removed 5 bases from V and 2 bases from J; junction bases left unmatched: 4. The CDR3 totals 16 residues. Germline loops: CDR1 SGHAT, CDR2 FQNNGV. DNA for the CDR3: TGTGCCAGCAGCACGCGGGAGGGCACTGGGGCCAACGTCCTGACTTTC. This codes for CASSTREGTGANVLTF. Full variable domain (remainder filled in from reference TRBV11-2 and TRBJ2-6): EAGVAQSPRYKIIEKRQSVAFWCNPISGHATLYWYQQILGQGPKLLIQFQNNGVVDDSQLPKDRFSAERLKGVDSTLKIQPAKLEDSAVYLCASSTREGTGANVLTFGAGSRLTVL.

This clonotype was counted many times. The chain is built from TRBV3-1 and TRBJ2-2; D unclear. V was trimmed by 0 bases and J by 7 bases, leaving 9 bases between them. The CDR3 sequence is 14 residues long. In germline, CDR1 is LGHDT, CDR2 YNNKEL (reference sequence). In DNA, the CDR3 is TGTGCCAGCAGCCAAGATTGGGGTCACGGGGAGCTGTTTTTT. Residues: CASSQDWGHGELFF.

This clonotype came up a few times. The V and J genes are TRBV7-9 and TRBJ2-1; possibly TRBD1 for D (5 bases). Trimming removed 5 bases at V and 0 bases at J, with 11 bases between. Germline CDR1 and CDR2: SEHNR and FQNEAQ (reference sequence). The CDR3 is made up of 15 amino acids. The CDR3 region is CASSPDRLSYNEQFF. The CDR3 DNA reads as TGTGCCAGCAGCCCCGACAGACTCTCCTACAATGAGCAGTTCTTC.

This clonotype was recorded many times. V gene TRBV29-1 combines with J gene TRBJ2-2; 8 bases match TRBD1. J was trimmed by 3 bases and V by 5 bases; bases with no gene match: 5. The CDR3 contains 14 residues. CDR1 is SQVTM, CDR2 ANQGSEA, per germline. CDR3 region: CSVLQGADTGELFF. The CDR3 DNA reads as TGCAGCGTTTTGCAGGGGGCCGACACCGGGGAGCTGTTTTTT.

The table lists this clonotype with a few counts. This chain joins TRBV7-9 and TRBJ2-1; 7 bases line up with TRBD1. Germline CDR1 SEHNR, CDR2 FQNEAQ (reference sequence). V lost 3 bases, J lost 0 bases, and 11 bases stayed unmatched. The CDR3 is 18 residues long. For the CDR3, the DNA is TGTGCCAGCAGCTTTTCCCCAACCCGGGACAGCTCCTACAATGAGCAGTTCTTC. This gives the protein CASSFSPTRDSSYNEQFF.

This clonotype was detected ten times or more. This chain connects TRBV11-3 to TRBJ2-1; D might be TRBD1 or TRBD2, each matching 6 bases. The germline V gene has CDR1 SGHNT and CDR2 YENEEA. The CDR3 totals 15 residues. The V end lost 0 bases, the J end lost 3 bases, and 9 bases lay between the germline ends. CDR3 nucleotide sequence: TGTGCCAGCAGCTTAGAGGGGGGCAGCTACAATGAGCAGTTCTTC. Residues: CASSLEGGSYNEQFF.

The chain carries TRBV18 and TRBJ1-3, with TRBD1 as a possible D gene (5 bases). Per the germline V gene, CDR1 is KGHSH and CDR2 is LQKENI. This CDR3 spans 14 amino acids. V was cut by 5 bases and J by 0 bases, with 8 bases left in between. In DNA form, the CDR3 reads TGTGCCAGCTCAACGGGGGTCTCTGGAAACACCATATATTTT. This gives the protein CASSTGVSGNTIYF.

Ten or more counts support this clonotype. V is TRBV6-2 or TRBV6-3 and J is TRBJ2-7; no reliable D call. V lost 6 bases, J lost 6 bases, and 12 bases lay in between. Germline lookup yields CDR1 MNHEY and CDR2 SVGEGT. CDR3 length equals 12 residues. CDR3 in amino acids: CASSPEVPEQYF. The CDR3 coding sequence is TGTGCCAGCAGCCCCGAGGTTCCCGAGCAGTACTTC.

The chain combines TRBV7-9 with TRBJ2-7; 8 positions agree with TRBD1. The germline CDR1 and CDR2 sequences are SEHNR and FQNEAQ (reference sequence). Trimming cost V 3 bases and J 2 bases; bases outside gene matches: 9. CDR3 length equals 16 residues. The CDR3 coding sequence is TGTGCCAGCAGCTTCGTGCACGGACAGGGAGCCTACGAGCAGTACTTC. Protein sequence: CASSFVHGQGAYEQYF.

This clonotype was found a few times. The chain combines TRBV4-3 with TRBJ2-3; 8 bases are shared with TRBD2. Germline V gives CDR1 LGHNA, CDR2 YSLEER. V lost 0 bases, J lost 2 bases, and 10 bases stayed unmatched. The CDR3 covers 18 residues. Written as DNA, the CDR3 is TGCGCCAGCAGCCAAGATTGGGGCGGGGGGCCTATCACAGATACGCAGTATTTT. Translation: CASSQDWGGGPITDTQYF.

This clonotype has a count of ten or more. CDR3 bases: TGTGCCACCAGTGGGGGACAGATCGCTACCTACAATGAGCAGTTCTTC. Translated: CATSGGQIATYNEQFF. The rearrangement joins TRBV24-1 to TRBJ2-1; 7 nucleotides line up with TRBD1. CDR1 is KGHDR, CDR2 SFDVKD, per germline. J lost 2 bases, V lost 5 bases, and 8 bases had no gene match. The CDR3 spans 16 residues.

This clonotype was counted at least ten times. This chain uses TRBV6-2 or TRBV6-3 with TRBJ2-1; TRBD2 matches at 7 bases. The V gene end was trimmed by 5 bases and the J gene end by 6 bases; junction bases not matched to a gene: 10. This CDR3 has 15 amino acids. Germline CDR1 and CDR2: MNHEY and SVGEGT. DNA for the CDR3: TGTGCCAGCAGTAAACTGGGACTAATGGTCAATGAGCAGTTCTTC. Translating gives CASSKLGLMVNEQFF.

Many counts were recorded for this clonotype. The V call is TRBV2, the J call TRBJ2-7, with TRBD1 identical over 7 bases. V gave up 6 bases and J gave up 5 bases; unmatched junction bases: 10. The CDR3 extends over 14 amino acids. Germline CDR1 SNHLY, CDR2 FYNNEI. The CDR3 region is CASSPDRVSDEQYF. For the CDR3, the DNA is TGTGCCAGCAGCCCTGACAGGGTTAGCGACGAGCAGTACTTC.